This T cell receptor beta chain was sequenced during a study of CD4 T cells in relation to SARS-CoV-2 and coronaviruses. Across the whole study: Negative control cultures got HIV-1 Nef peptides or no peptide.

Only in-frame clones appear in the TCRdb table, and some are missing; sequencing was by immunoSEQ multiplex PCR. The sample carries about 21,000 clones, less than 80% recorded once. Concerning this clone: Its antigen is unknown.

The unexposed donors gave CD4+ T cells in about 2011-2018, prior to COVID-19. CD4+ T cells were isolated from the cells after about 11 days of culture. Unexposed-donor CD4+ T cells were probed with SARS-CoV-2 S/N and four cold-coronavirus spikes, cells permitting. The CDR3 loop spans 13 amino acids. Losses at the gene ends were 7 bases for V and 7 bases for J; bases not matched to a gene: 1. Looked up from germline, CDR1 is MNHEY and CDR2 is SVGAGI. The chain uses TRBV6-5 and TRBJ1-6; TRBD1 agrees at 10 bases. The specimen sequenced was CD4+ T cells from PBMCs, cultured in vitro. This sequence was found in a human donor in good health. The CDR3 here is CASTGQGNSPLHF. CDR3 in DNA: TGTGCCAGCACGGGACAGGGGAATTCACCCCTCCACTTT.